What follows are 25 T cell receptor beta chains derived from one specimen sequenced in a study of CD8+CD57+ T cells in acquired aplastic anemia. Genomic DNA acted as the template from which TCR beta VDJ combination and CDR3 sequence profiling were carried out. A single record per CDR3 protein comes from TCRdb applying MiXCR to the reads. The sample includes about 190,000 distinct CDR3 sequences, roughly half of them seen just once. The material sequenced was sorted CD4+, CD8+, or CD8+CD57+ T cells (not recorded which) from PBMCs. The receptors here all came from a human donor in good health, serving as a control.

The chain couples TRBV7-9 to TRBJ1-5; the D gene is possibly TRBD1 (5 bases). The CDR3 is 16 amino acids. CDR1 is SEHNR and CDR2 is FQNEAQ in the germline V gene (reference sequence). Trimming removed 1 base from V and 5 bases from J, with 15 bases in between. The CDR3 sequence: CASSLGMWDRDQPQHF. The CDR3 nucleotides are TGTGCCAGCAGCTTAGGCATGTGGGACCGAGATCAGCCCCAGCATTTT.

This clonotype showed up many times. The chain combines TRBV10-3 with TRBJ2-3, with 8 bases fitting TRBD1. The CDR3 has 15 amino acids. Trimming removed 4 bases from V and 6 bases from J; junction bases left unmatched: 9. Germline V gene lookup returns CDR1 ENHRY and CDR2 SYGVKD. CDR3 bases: TGTGCCATCAGTGCCAGGGGGCAAACAGGGGATACGCAGTATTTT. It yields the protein CAISARGQTGDTQYF.

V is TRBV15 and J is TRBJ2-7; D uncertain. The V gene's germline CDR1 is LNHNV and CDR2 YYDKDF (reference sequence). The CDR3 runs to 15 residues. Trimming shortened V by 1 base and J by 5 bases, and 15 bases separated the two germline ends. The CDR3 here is CATSRGTPGRHEQYF. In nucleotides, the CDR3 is TGTGCCACCAGCAGAGGGACCCCAGGAAGACACGAGCAGTACTTC.

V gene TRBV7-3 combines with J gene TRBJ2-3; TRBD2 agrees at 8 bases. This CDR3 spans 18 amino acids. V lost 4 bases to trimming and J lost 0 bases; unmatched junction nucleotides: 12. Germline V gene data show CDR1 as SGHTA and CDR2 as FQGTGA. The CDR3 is CASSSSTSGSSSTDTQYF. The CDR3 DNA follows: TGTGCCAGCAGCTCCTCAACTAGCGGTAGCTCTAGCACAGATACGCAGTATTTT.

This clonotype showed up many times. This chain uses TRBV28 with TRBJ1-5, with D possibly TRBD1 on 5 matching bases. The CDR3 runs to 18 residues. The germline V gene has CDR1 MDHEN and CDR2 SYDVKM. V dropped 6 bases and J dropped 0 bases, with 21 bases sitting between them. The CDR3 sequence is CASRARVLGVISNQPQHF. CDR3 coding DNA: TGTGCCAGCAGAGCCAGGGTCTTAGGGGTTATTAGCAATCAGCCCCAGCATTTT.

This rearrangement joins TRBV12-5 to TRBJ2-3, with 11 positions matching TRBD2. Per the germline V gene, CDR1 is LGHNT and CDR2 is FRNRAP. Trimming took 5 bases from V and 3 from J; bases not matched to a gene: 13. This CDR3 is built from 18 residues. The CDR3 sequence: CASGPAGSGGALTDTQYF. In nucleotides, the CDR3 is TGTGCTAGTGGTCCCGCGGGTAGCGGGGGGGCTTTGACAGATACGCAGTATTTT.

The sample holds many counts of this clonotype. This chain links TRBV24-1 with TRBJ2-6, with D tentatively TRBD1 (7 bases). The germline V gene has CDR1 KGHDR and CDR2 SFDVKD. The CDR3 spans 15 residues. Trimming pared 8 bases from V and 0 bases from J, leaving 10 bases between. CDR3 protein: CATNQGGSGANVLTF. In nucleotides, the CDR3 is TGTGCCACCAACCAGGGGGGCTCTGGGGCCAACGTCCTGACTTTC.

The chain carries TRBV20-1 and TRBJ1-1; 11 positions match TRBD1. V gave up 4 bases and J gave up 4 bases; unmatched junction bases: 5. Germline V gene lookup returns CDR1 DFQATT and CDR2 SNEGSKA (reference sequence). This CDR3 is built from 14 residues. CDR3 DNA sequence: TGCAGTGCTATACCCGGGACAGGGGGCACTGAAGCTTTCTTT. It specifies CSAIPGTGGTEAFF.

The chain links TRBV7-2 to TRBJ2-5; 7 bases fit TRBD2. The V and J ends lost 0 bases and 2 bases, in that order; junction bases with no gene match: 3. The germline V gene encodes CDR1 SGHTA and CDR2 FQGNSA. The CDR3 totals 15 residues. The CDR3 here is CASSLAMGLQETQYF. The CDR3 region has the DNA TGTGCCAGCAGCTTAGCGATGGGACTACAAGAGACCCAGTACTTC.

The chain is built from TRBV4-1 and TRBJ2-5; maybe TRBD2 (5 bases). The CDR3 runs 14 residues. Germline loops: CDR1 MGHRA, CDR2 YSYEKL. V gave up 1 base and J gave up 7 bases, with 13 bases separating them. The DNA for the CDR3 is TGCGCCAGCAGCCAAGCAGTCGTGCGGGCGACCCAGTACTTC. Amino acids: CASSQAVVRATQYF.

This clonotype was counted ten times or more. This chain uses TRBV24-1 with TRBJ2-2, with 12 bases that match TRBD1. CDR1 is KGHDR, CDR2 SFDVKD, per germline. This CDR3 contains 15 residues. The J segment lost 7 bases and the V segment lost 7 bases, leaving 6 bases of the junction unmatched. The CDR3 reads CATSQGQGAGGELFF. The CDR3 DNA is TGTGCCACCAGCCAGGGACAGGGGGCCGGCGGGGAGCTGTTTTTT.

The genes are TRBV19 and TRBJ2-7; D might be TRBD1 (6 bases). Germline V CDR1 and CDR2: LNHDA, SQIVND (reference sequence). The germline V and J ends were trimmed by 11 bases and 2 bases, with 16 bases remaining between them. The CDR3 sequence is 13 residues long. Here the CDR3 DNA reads TGTGCCTCAGGGGCGGATCGTACCTACGAGCAGTACTTC. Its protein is CASGADRTYEQYF.

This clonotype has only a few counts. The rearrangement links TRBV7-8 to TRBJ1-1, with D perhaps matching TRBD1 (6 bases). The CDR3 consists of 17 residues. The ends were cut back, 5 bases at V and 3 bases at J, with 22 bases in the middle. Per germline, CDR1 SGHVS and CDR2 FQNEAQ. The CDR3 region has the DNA TGTGCCAGCAGCCAGGGGAACGCTCCTCGTGACTACACTGAAGCTTTCTTT. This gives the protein CASSQGNAPRDYTEAFF. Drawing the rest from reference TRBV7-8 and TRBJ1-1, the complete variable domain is GAGVSQSPRYKVAKRGQDVALRCDPISGHVSLFWYQQALGQGPEFLTYFQNEAQLDKSGLPSDRFFAERPEGSVSTLKIQRTQQEDSAVYLCASSQGNAPRDYTEAFFGQGTRLTVV.

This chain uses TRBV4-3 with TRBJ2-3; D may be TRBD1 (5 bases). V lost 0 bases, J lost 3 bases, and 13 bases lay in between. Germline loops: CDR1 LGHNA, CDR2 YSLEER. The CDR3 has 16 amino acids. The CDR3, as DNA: TGCGCCAGCAGCCAAGATAAGGCCAGGGCAACAGATACGCAGTATTTT. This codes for CASSQDKARATDTQYF.

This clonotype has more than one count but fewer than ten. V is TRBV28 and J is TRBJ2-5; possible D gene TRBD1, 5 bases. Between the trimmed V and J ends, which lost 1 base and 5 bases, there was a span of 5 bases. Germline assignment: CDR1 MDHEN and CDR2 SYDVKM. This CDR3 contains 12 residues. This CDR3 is CASSLSGETQYF. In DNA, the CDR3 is TGTGCCAGCAGTTTATCAGGGGAGACCCAGTACTTC. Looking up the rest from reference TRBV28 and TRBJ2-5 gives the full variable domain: DVKVTQSSRYLVKRTGEKVFLECVQDMDHENMFWYRQDPGLGLRLIYFSYDVKMKEKGDIPEGYSVSREKKERFSLILESASTNQTSMYLCASSLSGETQYFGPGTRLLVL.

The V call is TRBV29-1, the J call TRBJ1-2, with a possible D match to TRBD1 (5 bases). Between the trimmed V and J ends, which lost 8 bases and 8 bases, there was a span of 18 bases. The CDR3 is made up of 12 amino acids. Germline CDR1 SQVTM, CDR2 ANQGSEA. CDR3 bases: TGCAGCTTGGTCAACCGGGACGCCGGCTACACCTTC. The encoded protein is CSLVNRDAGYTF.

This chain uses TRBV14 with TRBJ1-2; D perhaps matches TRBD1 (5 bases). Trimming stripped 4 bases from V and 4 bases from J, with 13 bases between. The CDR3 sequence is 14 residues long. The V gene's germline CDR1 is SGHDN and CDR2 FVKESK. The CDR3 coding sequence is TGTGCCAGCAGCCCCGGGACCAACCTCTATGGCTACACCTTC. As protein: CASSPGTNLYGYTF.

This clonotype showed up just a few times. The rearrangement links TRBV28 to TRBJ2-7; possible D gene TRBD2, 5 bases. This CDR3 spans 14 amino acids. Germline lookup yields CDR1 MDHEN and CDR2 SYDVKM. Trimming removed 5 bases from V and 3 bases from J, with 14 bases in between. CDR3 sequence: CASSHGEGSYEQYF. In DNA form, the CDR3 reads TGTGCCAGCAGTCACGGCGAGGGCAGCTACGAGCAGTACTTC.

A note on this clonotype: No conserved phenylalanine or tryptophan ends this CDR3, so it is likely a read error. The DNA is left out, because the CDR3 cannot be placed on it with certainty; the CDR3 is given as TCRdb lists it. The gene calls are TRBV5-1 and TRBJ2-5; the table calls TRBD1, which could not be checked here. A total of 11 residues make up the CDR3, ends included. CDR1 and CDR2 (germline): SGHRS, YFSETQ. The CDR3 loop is CASKRDRGLND.

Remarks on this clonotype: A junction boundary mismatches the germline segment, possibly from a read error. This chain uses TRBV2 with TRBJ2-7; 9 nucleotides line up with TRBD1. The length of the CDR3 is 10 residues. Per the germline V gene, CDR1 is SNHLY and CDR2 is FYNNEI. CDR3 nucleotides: TGTGCCAGCAGAGAGGACAGGGGACACTTC. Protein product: CASREDRGHF.

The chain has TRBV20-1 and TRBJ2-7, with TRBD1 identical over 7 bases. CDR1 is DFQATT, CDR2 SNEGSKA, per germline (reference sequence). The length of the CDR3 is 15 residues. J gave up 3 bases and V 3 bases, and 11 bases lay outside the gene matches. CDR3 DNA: TGCAGTGCTAGCCGGACGTGGGGACAGAGCTACGAGCAGTACTTC. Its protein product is CSASRTWGQSYEQYF.

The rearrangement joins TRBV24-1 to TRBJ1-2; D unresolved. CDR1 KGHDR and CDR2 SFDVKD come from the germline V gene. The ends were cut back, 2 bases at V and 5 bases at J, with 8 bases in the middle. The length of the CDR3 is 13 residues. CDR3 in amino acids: CATSDSADYGYTF. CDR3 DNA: TGTGCCACCAGTGATTCTGCGGATTATGGCTACACCTTC.

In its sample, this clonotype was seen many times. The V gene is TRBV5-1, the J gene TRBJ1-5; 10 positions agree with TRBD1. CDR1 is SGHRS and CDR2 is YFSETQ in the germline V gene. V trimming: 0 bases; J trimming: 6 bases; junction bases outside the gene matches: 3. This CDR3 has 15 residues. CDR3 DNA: TGCGCCAGCAGCTTGGGAGGGACAGGGGCTCAGCCCCAGCATTTT. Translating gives CASSLGGTGAQPQHF.

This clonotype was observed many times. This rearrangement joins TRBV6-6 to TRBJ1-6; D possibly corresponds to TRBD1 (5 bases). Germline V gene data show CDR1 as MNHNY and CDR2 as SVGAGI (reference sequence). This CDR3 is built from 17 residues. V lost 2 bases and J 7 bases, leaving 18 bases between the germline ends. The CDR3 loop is CASSYARAGGENSPLHF. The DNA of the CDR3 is TGTGCCAGCAGTTACGCGCGGGCGGGGGGAGAGAATTCACCCCTCCACTTT.

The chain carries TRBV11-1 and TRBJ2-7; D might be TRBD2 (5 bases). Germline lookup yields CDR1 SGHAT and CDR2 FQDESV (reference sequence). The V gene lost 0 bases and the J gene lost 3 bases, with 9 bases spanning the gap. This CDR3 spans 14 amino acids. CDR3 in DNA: TGTGCCAGCAGCTTAGCTGGACTGAACTACGAGCAGTACTTC. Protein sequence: CASSLAGLNYEQYF.